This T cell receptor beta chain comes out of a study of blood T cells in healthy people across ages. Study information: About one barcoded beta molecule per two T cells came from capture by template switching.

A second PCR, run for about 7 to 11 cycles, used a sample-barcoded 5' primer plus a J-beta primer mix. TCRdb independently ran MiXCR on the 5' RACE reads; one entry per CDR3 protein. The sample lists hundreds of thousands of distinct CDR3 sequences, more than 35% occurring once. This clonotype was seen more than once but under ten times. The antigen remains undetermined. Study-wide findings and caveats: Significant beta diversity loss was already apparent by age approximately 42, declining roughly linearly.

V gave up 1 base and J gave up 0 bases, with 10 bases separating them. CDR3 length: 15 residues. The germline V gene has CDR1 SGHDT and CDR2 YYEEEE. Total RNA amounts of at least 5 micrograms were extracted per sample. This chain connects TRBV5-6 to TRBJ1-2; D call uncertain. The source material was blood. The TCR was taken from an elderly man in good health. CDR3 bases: TGTGCCAGCAGCTTGTTATTAGACCCTAACTATGGCTACACCTTC. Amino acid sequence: CASSLLLDPNYGYTF.